This T cell receptor beta chain was captured by sequencing in a study of cytomegalovirus exposure and HLA in healthy donors. The study, taken as a whole, reports: Most TCR sequences were uncommon, yet certain public TCRs appeared in many donors. There were a few CMV-associated chains whose specificity for CMV antigens was confirmed in vitro.

The PCR made use of 60 Vbeta and 13 Jbeta primers. TCRdb's copy holds only in-frame clones and misses some; the assay was immunoSEQ multiplex PCR. This table has about 120,000 clones, around 70% appearing once. This clone was seen a few times. Its specificity is unknown. Germline assignment: CDR1 SEHNR and CDR2 FQNEAQ (reference sequence). The CDR3 runs to 15 residues. V lost 2 bases, J lost 5 bases, and 15 bases lay in between. The sequenced material came from PBMCs. This TCR was recovered from a woman aged 45 to 65 in good health and CMV-seropositive. This chain joins TRBV7-9 and TRBJ2-5; D possibly corresponds to TRBD1 (6 bases). The CDR3: CASSLPQGLRETQYF. The CDR3 nucleotides are TGTGCCAGCAGCTTACCCCAGGGGTTGAGGGAGACCCAGTACTTC.